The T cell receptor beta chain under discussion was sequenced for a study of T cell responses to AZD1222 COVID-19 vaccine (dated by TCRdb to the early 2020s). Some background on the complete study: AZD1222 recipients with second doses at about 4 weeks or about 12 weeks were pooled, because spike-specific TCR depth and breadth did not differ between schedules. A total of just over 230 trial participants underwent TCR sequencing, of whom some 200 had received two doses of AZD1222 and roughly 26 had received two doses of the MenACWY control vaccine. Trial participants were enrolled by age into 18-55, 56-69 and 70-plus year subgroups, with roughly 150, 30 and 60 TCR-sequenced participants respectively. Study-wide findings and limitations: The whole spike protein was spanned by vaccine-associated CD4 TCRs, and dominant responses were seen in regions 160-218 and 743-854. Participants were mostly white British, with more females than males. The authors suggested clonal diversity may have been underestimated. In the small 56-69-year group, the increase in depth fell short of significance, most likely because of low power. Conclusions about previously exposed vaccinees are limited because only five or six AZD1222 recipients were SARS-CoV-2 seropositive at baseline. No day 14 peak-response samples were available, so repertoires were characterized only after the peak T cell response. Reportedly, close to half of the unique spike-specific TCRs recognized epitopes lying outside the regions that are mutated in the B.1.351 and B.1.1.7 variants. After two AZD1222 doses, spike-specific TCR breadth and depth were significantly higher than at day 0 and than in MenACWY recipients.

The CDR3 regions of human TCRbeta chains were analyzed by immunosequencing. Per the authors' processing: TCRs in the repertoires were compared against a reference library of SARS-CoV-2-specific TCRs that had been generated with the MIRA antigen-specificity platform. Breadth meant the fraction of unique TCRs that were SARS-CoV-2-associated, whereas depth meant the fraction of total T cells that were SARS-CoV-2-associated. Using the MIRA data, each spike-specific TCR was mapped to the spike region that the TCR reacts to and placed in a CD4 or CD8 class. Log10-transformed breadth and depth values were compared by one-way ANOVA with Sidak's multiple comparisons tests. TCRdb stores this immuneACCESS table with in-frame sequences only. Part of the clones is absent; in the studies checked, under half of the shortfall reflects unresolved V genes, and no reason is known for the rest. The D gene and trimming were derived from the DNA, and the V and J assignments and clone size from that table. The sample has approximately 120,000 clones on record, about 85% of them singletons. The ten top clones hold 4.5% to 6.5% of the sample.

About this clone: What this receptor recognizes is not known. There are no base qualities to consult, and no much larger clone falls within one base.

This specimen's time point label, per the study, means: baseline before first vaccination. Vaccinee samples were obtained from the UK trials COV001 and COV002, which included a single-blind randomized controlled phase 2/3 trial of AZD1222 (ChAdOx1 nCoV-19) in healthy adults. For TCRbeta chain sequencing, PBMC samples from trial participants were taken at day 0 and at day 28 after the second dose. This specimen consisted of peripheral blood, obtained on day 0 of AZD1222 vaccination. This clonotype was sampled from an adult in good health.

The nucleotides read TGTGCCAGCAGCGTAGGTAGCCTTGTAGGCACTGAAGCTTTCTTT. It codes for CASSVGSLVGTEAFF. The receptor chain draws on TRBV9 and TRBJ1-1, with no confidently assigned D gene. Deletion took 0 bases off V and 4 bases off J, with a span of 13 bases between the germline ends. From the germline V gene, CDR1 is SGDLS and CDR2 is YYNGEE. The CDR3 goes from the cysteine to the phenylalanine over 15 residues. The CDR3 DNA has 45 bases and is translated from base 1.